Following are 7 T cell receptor beta chains from one sample sequenced in a study of blood T cells in healthy people across ages (dated by TCRdb to 2015 to 2017). The receptor library was made with 5' RACE. The reads were generated on an Illumina HiSeq 2500. The second PCR ran for roughly 7 to 12 cycles and used a J-beta primer mix along with a sample-barcoded 5' primer. TCRdb ran its own pipeline on the public reads, namely fastp trimming at Q25 and MiXCR clone calling, and kept in-frame beta chains. For every CDR3 protein sequence, its rows merge into one entry that carries the most common genes and DNA. A total of some 900,000 distinct CDR3 sequences appear in this sample, around 49% of them only once. Roughly an eighth of the sample is in the top ten clones. Sequenced: blood. The receptors were sampled from a young man in good health.

This chain uses TRBV6-2 or TRBV6-3 with TRBJ2-3; 9 bases fit TRBD2. Germline CDR1 reads MNHEY; CDR2 reads SVGEGT. The CDR3 runs 14 residues. Unmatched junction bases numbered 6, after V lost 5 bases and J lost 6 bases. The CDR3 bases are TGTGCCAGCAGTGAGCGGGGGGACGTGGATACGCAGTATTTT. It yields the protein CASSERGDVDTQYF.

The chain joins TRBV3-1 to TRBJ2-3, with unresolved D. The germline V and J ends were trimmed by 4 bases and 2 bases, with 13 bases remaining between them. Per the germline V gene, CDR1 is LGHDT and CDR2 is YNNKEL (reference sequence). This CDR3 has 15 residues. The CDR3 loop reads CASSRSGSTTDTQYF. CDR3 nucleotide sequence: TGTGCCAGCAGCCGCTCCGGGTCTACCACAGATACGCAGTATTTT.

This clonotype has a handful of counts. This chain's CDR3 is CASSWGLGNQPQHF. The CDR3 nucleotides read TGTGCCAGCAGTTGGGGGTTGGGGAATCAGCCCCAGCATTTT. The chain recombines TRBV28 with TRBJ1-5; the D gene is possibly TRBD1 (5 bases). V was trimmed by 4 bases and J by 4 bases, leaving 11 bases between them. This CDR3 region has 14 residues. From germline, CDR1 is MDHEN and CDR2 SYDVKM.

This chain uses TRBV20-1 with TRBJ2-1, with D perhaps being TRBD1 or TRBD2 (6 bases each). CDR3 length equals 13 residues. Germline V lookup: CDR1 DFQATT, CDR2 SNEGSKA (reference sequence). With 6 bases removed from V and 10 bases from J, the gap between germline ends came to 19 bases. CDR3 DNA: TGCAGTGCCAACGGCTGGGGGGCGGAGGAGCAGTTCTTC. Protein sequence: CSANGWGAEEQFF.

This clonotype has ten or more counts. V gene TRBV6-6 combines with J gene TRBJ2-7; TRBD1 matches 7 bases. Trimming cost V 0 bases and J 0 bases; bases outside gene matches: 2. Germline lookup yields CDR1 MNHNY and CDR2 SVGAGI (reference sequence). The CDR3 loop spans 15 amino acids. CDR3 DNA sequence: TGTGCCAGCAGTTACTCTGGGGACAGCTCCTACGAGCAGTACTTC. Translated, it gives CASSYSGDSSYEQYF.

The chain couples TRBV7-2 to TRBJ1-2; D unclear. The ends were cut back, 1 base at V and 4 bases at J, with 10 bases in the middle. Germline lookup yields CDR1 SGHTA and CDR2 FQGNSA. There are 14 residues in the CDR3. CDR3 amino acids: CASSLDNGPYGYTF. The CDR3 coding sequence is TGTGCCAGCAGCTTAGACAACGGCCCCTATGGCTACACCTTC.

This sequence joins TRBV9 and TRBJ1-5; unclear D gene. The CDR3 extends over 18 amino acids. Deletions cut 1 base from V and 3 bases from J, with 20 bases between. In germline, CDR1 is SGDLS, CDR2 YYNGEE. CDR3 in DNA: TGTGCCAGCAGCGTACAGCAGCCGGCGCTCGGGAACAATCAGCCCCAGCATTTT. Translation: CASSVQQPALGNNQPQHF.